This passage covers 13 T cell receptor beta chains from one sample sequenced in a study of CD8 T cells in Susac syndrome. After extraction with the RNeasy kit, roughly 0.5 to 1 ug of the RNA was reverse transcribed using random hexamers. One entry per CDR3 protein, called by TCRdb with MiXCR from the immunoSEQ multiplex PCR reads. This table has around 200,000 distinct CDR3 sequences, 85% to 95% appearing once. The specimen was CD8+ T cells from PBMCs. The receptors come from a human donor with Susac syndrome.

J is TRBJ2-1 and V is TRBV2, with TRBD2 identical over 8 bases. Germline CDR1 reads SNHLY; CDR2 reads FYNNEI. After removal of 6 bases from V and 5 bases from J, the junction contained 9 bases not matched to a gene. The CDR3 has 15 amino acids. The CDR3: CASSAGLAGNNEQFF. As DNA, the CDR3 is TGTGCCAGCAGCGCTGGCCTAGCGGGTAACAATGAGCAGTTCTTC.

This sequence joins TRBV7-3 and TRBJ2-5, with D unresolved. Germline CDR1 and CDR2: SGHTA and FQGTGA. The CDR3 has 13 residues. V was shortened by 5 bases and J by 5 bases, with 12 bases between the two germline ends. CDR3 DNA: TGTGCCAGCAGCCGTCTGGGTGGCGAGACCCAGTACTTC. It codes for CASSRLGGETQYF.

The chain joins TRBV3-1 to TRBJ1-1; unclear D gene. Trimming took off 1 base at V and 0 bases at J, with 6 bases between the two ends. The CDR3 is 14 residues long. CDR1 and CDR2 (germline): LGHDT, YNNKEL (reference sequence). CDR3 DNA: TGTGCCAGCAGCCAAGTACTAATGAACACTGAAGCTTTCTTT. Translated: CASSQVLMNTEAFF.

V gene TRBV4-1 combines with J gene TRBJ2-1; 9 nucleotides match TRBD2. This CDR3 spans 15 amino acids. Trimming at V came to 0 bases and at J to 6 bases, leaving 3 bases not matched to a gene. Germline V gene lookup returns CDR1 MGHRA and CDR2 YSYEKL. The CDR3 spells CASSQEETSGNEQFF. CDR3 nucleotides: TGCGCCAGCAGCCAAGAAGAGACTAGCGGCAATGAGCAGTTCTTC.

CDR3 residues: CSARAIGTSGRDEQFF. The CDR3 DNA reads as TGCAGTGCTAGAGCCATAGGGACTAGCGGGCGTGATGAGCAGTTCTTC. The chain links TRBV20-1 to TRBJ2-1; 12 positions match TRBD2. CDR1 is DFQATT, CDR2 SNEGSKA, per germline (reference sequence). V dropped 1 base and J dropped 8; count of bases not matched to a gene: 9. The CDR3 totals 16 residues.

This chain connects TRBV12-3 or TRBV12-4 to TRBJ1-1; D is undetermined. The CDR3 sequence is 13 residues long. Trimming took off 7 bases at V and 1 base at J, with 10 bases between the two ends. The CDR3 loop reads CASTLSGNTEAFF. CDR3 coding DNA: TGTGCCAGCACCCTTTCCGGGAACACTGAAGCTTTCTTT.

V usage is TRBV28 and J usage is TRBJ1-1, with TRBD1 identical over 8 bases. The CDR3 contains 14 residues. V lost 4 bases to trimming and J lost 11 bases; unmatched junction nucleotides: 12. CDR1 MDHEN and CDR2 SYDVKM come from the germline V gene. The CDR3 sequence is CASSSPPRGREAFF. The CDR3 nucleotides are TGTGCCAGCAGTTCGCCCCCCAGGGGGCGTGAGGCTTTCTTT.

CDR3: CSALRGVYEKLFF. CDR3 bases: TGCAGTGCTTTGAGGGGGGTATATGAAAAACTGTTTTTT. The V and J genes are TRBV20-1 and TRBJ1-4, with D possibly matching TRBD1 (6 bases). From germline, CDR1 is DFQATT and CDR2 SNEGSKA (reference sequence). V was pared by 5 bases and J by 6 bases, with 13 bases between. The CDR3 consists of 13 residues.

As DNA, the CDR3 is TGCAGCCTCGCGGCCCCGGGCAGCGCTGAAGCTTTCTTT. Amino acid sequence: CSLAAPGSAEAFF. The V and J genes are TRBV29-1 and TRBJ1-1; D unclear. Germline loops: CDR1 SQVTM, CDR2 ANQGSEA. Trimming shortened V by 8 bases and J by 6 bases, and 19 bases separated the two germline ends. CDR3 length equals 13 residues.

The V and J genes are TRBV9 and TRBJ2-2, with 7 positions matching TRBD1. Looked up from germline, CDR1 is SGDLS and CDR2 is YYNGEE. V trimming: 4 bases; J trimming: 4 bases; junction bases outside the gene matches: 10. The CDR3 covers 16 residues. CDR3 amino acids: CASSSTNRGITGELFF. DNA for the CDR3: TGTGCCAGCAGCTCAACGAACAGGGGAATCACCGGGGAGCTGTTTTTT.

The CDR3, as DNA: TGTGCCAGCAGCCAAGAAAGCGGGGTACCCACAGATACGCAGTATTTT. Protein: CASSQESGVPTDTQYF. The chain carries TRBV4-2 and TRBJ2-3, with 7 bases lining up with TRBD2. In germline, CDR1 is LGHNA, CDR2 YNFKEQ. Losses at the gene ends were 0 bases for V and 2 bases for J; bases not matched to a gene: 5. The CDR3 has 16 residues.

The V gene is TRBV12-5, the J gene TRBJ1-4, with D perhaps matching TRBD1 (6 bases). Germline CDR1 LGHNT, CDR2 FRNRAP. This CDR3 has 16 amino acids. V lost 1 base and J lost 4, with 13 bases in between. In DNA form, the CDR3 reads TGTGCTAGTGGTTTGGGCAAGACAGGACGTAATGAAAAACTGTTTTTT. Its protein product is CASGLGKTGRNEKLFF. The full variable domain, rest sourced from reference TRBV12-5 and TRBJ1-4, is DARVTQTPRHKVTEMGQEVTMRCQPILGHNTVFWYRQTMMQGLELLAYFRNRAPLDDSGMPKDRFSAEMPDATLATLKIQPSEPRDSAVYFCASGLGKTGRNEKLFFGSGTQLSVL.

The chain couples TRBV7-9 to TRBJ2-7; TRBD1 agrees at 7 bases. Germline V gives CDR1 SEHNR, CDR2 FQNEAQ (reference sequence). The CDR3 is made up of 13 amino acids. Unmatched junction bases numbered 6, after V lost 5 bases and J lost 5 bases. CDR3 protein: CASSPDRVHEQYF. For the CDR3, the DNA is TGTGCCAGCAGCCCCGACAGGGTCCACGAGCAGTACTTC.